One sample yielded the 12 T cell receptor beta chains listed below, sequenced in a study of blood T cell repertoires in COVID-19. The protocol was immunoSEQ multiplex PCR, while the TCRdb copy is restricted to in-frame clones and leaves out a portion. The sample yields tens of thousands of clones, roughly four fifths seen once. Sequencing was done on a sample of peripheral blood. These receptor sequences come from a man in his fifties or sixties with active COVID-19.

The CDR3 region is CASSLDGQHNSPLHF. The CDR3 DNA reads as TGCGCCAGCAGCTTGGATGGACAGCATAATTCACCCCTCCACTTT. The chain employs TRBV5-1 and TRBJ1-6; D may be TRBD1 (6 bases). V was clipped by 0 bases and J by 5 bases, with 9 bases between them. The germline V gene has CDR1 SGHRS and CDR2 YFSETQ. The CDR3 is made up of 15 amino acids.

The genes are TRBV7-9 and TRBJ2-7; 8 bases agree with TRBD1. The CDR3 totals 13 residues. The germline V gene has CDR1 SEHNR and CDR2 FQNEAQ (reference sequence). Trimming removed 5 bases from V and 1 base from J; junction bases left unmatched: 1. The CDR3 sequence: CASSHRGSYEQYF. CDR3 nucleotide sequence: TGTGCCAGCAGCCACAGGGGGTCCTACGAGCAGTACTTC. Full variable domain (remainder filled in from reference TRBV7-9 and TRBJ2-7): DTGVSQNPRHKITKRGQNVTFRCDPISEHNRLYWYRQTLGQGPEFLTYFQNEAQLEKSRLLSDRFSAERPKGSFSTLEIQRTEQGDSAMYLCASSHRGSYEQYFGPGTRLTVT.

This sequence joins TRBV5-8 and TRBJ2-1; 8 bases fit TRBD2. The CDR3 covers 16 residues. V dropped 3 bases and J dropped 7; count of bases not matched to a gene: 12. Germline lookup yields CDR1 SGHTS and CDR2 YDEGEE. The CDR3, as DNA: TGTGCCAGCAGCTACTACCAGGGACTAGGTTGGAATGAGCAGTTCTTC. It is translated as CASSYYQGLGWNEQFF. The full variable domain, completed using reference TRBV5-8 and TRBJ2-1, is EAGVTQSPTHLIKTRGQQATLRCSPISGHTSVYWYQQALGLGLQFLLWYDEGEERNRGNFPPRFSGRQFPNYSSELNVNALELEDSALYLCASSYYQGLGWNEQFFGPGTRLTVL.

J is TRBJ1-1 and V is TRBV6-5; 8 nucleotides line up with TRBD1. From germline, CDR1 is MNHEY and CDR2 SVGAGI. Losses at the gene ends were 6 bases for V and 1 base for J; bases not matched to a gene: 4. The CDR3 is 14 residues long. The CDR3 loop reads CASRGQEKNTEAFF. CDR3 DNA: TGTGCCAGCAGGGGACAGGAGAAGAACACTGAAGCTTTCTTT.

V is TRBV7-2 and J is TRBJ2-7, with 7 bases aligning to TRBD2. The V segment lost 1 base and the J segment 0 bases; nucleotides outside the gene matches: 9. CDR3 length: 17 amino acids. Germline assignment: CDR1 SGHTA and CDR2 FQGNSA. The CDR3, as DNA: TGTGCCAGCAGCTTAGTGCTTAGCGGGTCTAGCTCCTACGAGCAGTACTTC. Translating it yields CASSLVLSGSSSYEQYF.

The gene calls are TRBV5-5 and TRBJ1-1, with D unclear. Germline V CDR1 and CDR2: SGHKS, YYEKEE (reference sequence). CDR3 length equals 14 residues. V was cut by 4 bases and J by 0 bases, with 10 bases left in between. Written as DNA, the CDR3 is TGTGCCAGCAGCCTACAGCTTTTGAACACTGAAGCTTTCTTT. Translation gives CASSLQLLNTEAFF.

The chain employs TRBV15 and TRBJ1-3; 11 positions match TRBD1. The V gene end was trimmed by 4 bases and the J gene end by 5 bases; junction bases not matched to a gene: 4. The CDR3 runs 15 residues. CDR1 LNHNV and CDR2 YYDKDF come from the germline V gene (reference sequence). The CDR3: CATSTGQGARNTIYF. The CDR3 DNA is TGTGCCACCAGCACCGGACAGGGGGCTAGAAACACCATATATTTT.

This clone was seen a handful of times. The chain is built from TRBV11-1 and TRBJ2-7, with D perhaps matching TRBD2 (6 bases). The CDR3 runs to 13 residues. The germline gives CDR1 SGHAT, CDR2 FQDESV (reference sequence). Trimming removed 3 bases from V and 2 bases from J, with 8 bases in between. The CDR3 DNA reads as TGTGCCAGCAGCTTTGGGGGGACCTACGAGCAGTACTTC. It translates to CASSFGGTYEQYF.

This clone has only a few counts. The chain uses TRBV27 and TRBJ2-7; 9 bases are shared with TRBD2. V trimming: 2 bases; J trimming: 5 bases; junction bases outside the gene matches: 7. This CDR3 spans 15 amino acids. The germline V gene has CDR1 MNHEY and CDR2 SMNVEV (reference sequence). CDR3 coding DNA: TGTGCCAGCAGTTTAATAGCGGGAGACATAGACGAGCAGTACTTC. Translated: CASSLIAGDIDEQYF.

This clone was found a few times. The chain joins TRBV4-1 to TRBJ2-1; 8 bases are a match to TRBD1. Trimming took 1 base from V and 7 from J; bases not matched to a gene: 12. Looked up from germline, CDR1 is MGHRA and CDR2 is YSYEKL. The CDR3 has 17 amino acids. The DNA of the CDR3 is TGCGCCAGCAGCCAAGGGCTCTTCAGGGGGCTTAAGAATGAGCAGTTCTTC. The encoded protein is CASSQGLFRGLKNEQFF.

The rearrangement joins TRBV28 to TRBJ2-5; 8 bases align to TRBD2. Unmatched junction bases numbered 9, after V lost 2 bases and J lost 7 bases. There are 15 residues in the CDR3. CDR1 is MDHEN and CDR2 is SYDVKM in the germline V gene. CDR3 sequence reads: CASSLAGGPLVTQYF. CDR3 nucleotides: TGTGCCAGCAGTTTAGCGGGGGGACCTCTAGTGACCCAGTACTTC.

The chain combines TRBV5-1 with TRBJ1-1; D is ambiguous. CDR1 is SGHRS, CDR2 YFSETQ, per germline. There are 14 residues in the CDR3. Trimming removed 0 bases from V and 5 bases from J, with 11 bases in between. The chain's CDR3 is CASSLGGVGTEAFF. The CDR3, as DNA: TGCGCCAGCAGCTTGGGCGGCGTCGGGACTGAAGCTTTCTTT.